Below are 27 T cell receptor beta chains sequenced from a single sample in a study of shared clonotypes between healthy human individuals. CD45RO-negative CD8 cells positively selected for CCR7 made up the naive population, which excluded terminally differentiated effector memory CD45RA+ cells. Some clones are missing from TCRdb's copy, which holds only in-frame ones; the method was immunoSEQ multiplex PCR. The table records approximately 840,000 clones, 90% to 97% of them present only once. Material: naive CD8+ T cells sorted from blood. These receptors all stem from a man younger than 45 in good health.

Of note for this clone: One junction end does not reproduce the germline sequence, and a read error may be involved. The chain links TRBV7-7 to TRBJ2-1; D gene ambiguous. The CDR3 length is 13 residues. Germline-derived CDR1 and CDR2 are SSHAT and FNYEAQ (reference sequence). CDR3 residues: CASSLEVSSEQFF. The DNA of the CDR3 is TGTGCTAGCAGCTTAGAAGTATCCAGTGAGCAGTTCTTC.

The sample holds one count of this clone. This rearrangement joins TRBV14 to TRBJ2-7; TRBD2 matches at 13 bases. The CDR3 covers 16 residues. V lost 1 base and J lost 0; bases outside the gene matches: 0. Germline V gene lookup returns CDR1 SGHDN and CDR2 FVKESK. The CDR3 DNA reads as TGTGCCAGCAGCCAAGGACTAGCGGGAGGCTCCTACGAGCAGTACTTC. It encodes CASSQGLAGGSYEQYF.

CDR3 loop: CASSWRRYNEQFF. Written as DNA, the CDR3 is TGTGCCAGCAGTTGGCGACGGTACAATGAGCAGTTCTTC. V and J are TRBV6-5 and TRBJ2-1; D unclear. Germline CDR1 is MNHEY and CDR2 is SVGAGI. The ends were cut back, 4 bases at V and 4 bases at J, with 8 bases in the middle. This CDR3 is 13 amino acids long.

V usage is TRBV28 and J usage is TRBJ1-1; the D is unclear. Per germline, CDR1 MDHEN and CDR2 SYDVKM. This CDR3 has 12 residues. Trimming stripped 6 bases from V and 8 bases from J, with 13 bases between. The CDR3 loop is CASSERGEEAFF. CDR3 in DNA: TGTGCCAGCAGCGAGCGTGGGGAGGAAGCTTTCTTT.

The chain links TRBV27 to TRBJ2-3; 7 nucleotides align to TRBD2. This CDR3 comprises 12 residues. Germline V gene data show CDR1 as MNHEY and CDR2 as SMNVEV (reference sequence). The trim removed 8 bases at V and 2 bases at J, leaving 1 base unmatched. CDR3 sequence reads: CASREATDTQYF. The CDR3 DNA reads TGTGCCAGCCGGGAGGCCACAGATACGCAGTATTTT.

Only one count was recorded for this clone. The gene calls are TRBV27 and TRBJ1-2; 9 nucleotides match TRBD1. Germline values: CDR1 MNHEY, CDR2 SMNVEV (reference sequence). The CDR3 is made up of 13 amino acids. V dropped 4 bases and J dropped 7; count of bases not matched to a gene: 4. The CDR3 sequence is CASSSGTGFGYTF. CDR3 coding DNA: TGTGCCAGCAGTTCCGGGACAGGGTTTGGCTACACCTTC.

The chain combines TRBV19 with TRBJ2-1; D might be TRBD1 (6 bases). The CDR3 sequence is 16 residues long. The germline V and J ends were trimmed by 5 bases and 0 bases, with 14 bases remaining between them. Germline values: CDR1 LNHDA, CDR2 SQIVND (reference sequence). CDR3 bases: TGTGCCAGTAGTGCGGACAGTTCGAGCTCCTACAATGAGCAGTTCTTC. It codes for CASSADSSSSYNEQFF.

The gene calls are TRBV28 and TRBJ1-5; D gene uncertain. This CDR3 spans 13 amino acids. In germline, CDR1 is MDHEN, CDR2 SYDVKM. Trimming removed 3 bases from V and 7 bases from J, with 10 bases in between. The CDR3 bases are TGTGCCAGCAGTTTCGATGGAGAGCAGCCCCAGCATTTT. Protein sequence: CASSFDGEQPQHF.

This chain joins TRBV9 and TRBJ2-1; D possibly uses TRBD1 or TRBD2 (5 bases each). The CDR3 consists of 14 residues. Germline CDR1 is SGDLS and CDR2 is YYNGEE. V was pared by 1 base and J by 4 bases, with 9 bases between. CDR3 protein: CASSVRGTYNEQFF. For the CDR3, the DNA is TGTGCCAGCAGCGTAAGAGGGACGTACAATGAGCAGTTCTTC.

The rearrangement uses TRBV9 and TRBJ2-1, with no clear D. The V gene's germline CDR1 is SGDLS and CDR2 YYNGEE. V lost 3 bases to trimming and J lost 8 bases, with 12 bases between them. The CDR3 is made up of 13 amino acids. The CDR3 coding sequence is TGTGCCAGCAGCGCTAGTTCCCTCCATGAGCAGTTCTTC. Amino acid sequence: CASSASSLHEQFF.

The V call is TRBV7-2, the J call TRBJ2-7, with TRBD1 as a possible D gene (5 bases). Looked up from germline, CDR1 is SGHTA and CDR2 is FQGNSA. CDR3 size: 17 residues. Trimming removed 5 bases at V and 0 bases at J, with 20 bases between. This CDR3 reads CASSNTGTGYNSYEQYF. DNA of the CDR3: TGTGCCAGCAGCAACACTGGCACAGGATACAACTCCTACGAGCAGTACTTC.

The chain is built from TRBV10-2 and TRBJ2-2; D not resolved. V was pared by 3 bases and J by 4 bases, with 9 bases between. The CDR3 has 14 residues. Germline V gene data show CDR1 as WSHSY and CDR2 as SAAADI. CDR3 coding DNA: TGCGCCAGCAGTGAAGGTACTATCACCGGGGAGCTGTTTTTT. It specifies CASSEGTITGELFF.

This chain connects TRBV9 to TRBJ2-1; perhaps D is TRBD1 or TRBD2 (6 bases each). V lost 4 bases to trimming and J lost 8 bases, with 19 bases between them. CDR3 length: 15 amino acids. Germline CDR1 reads SGDLS; CDR2 reads YYNGEE. The CDR3 bases are TGTGCCAGCAGCTCCCAAGGGGGGCGATCGGATGAGCAGTTCTTC. It yields the protein CASSSQGGRSDEQFF.

V and J are TRBV28 and TRBJ1-1; maybe TRBD1 (6 bases). Germline values: CDR1 MDHEN, CDR2 SYDVKM. V dropped 6 bases and J dropped 1 base, with 9 bases sitting between them. The CDR3 is 13 residues long. Here the CDR3 reads CASSQDRNTEAFF. In DNA form, the CDR3 reads TGTGCCAGCAGCCAGGACAGGAACACTGAAGCTTTCTTT.

The J gene is TRBJ2-7, the V gene TRBV27; D may correspond to TRBD1 or TRBD2 (5 bases each). The germline gives CDR1 MNHEY, CDR2 SMNVEV (reference sequence). This CDR3 has 13 residues. Trimming took off 4 bases at V and 3 bases at J, with 10 bases between the two ends. CDR3 coding DNA: TGTGCCAGCAGTTCTAGGGGAGACTACGAGCAGTACTTC. Its protein product is CASSSRGDYEQYF.

The chain is built from TRBV7-9 and TRBJ2-7, with D perhaps TRBD2 (5 bases). Per germline, CDR1 SEHNR and CDR2 FQNEAQ (reference sequence). CDR3 length: 18 residues. V was trimmed by 5 bases and J by 3 bases, leaving 26 bases between them. Written as DNA, the CDR3 is TGTGCCAGCAGCCCGGTGATGGGTAGCGAGGGCCCGCTCTACGAGCAGTACTTC. Residues: CASSPVMGSEGPLYEQYF.

The chain is built from TRBV28 and TRBJ1-2; D possibly corresponds to TRBD1 (5 bases). CDR1 and CDR2 from the germline V gene are MDHEN and SYDVKM. The CDR3 is 13 amino acids. V was clipped by 6 bases and J by 8 bases, with 16 bases between them. Here the CDR3 reads CASSPGNARGYTF. The DNA for the CDR3 is TGTGCCAGCAGCCCAGGGAACGCGCGGGGCTACACCTTC.

This chain uses TRBV15 with TRBJ2-1, with D possibly TRBD2 on 6 matching bases. This CDR3 has 14 amino acids. The germline CDR1 and CDR2 sequences are LNHNV and YYDKDF (reference sequence). V gave up 9 bases and J gave up 8 bases, with 20 bases separating them. CDR3 coding DNA: TGTGCCACAGCTATGACTAGTCTCAGCTATGAGCAGTTCTTC. It translates to CATAMTSLSYEQFF.

The chain joins TRBV15 to TRBJ2-1; 9 bases fit TRBD1. Germline CDR1 is LNHNV and CDR2 is YYDKDF (reference sequence). The CDR3 length is 15 residues. V was clipped by 3 bases and J by 6 bases; unmatched bases: 6. CDR3 sequence (DNA): TGTGCCACCAGCAGGGACAGGGGAATTTCCAATGAGCAGTTCTTC. Translated, it gives CATSRDRGISNEQFF.

About this clone: One base away lies a much larger clone, so this may be a sequencing read error. The J gene is TRBJ2-3, the V gene TRBV5-8, with 10 bases matching TRBD1. This CDR3 region has 14 residues. The V gene end was trimmed by 2 bases and the J gene end by 4 bases; junction bases not matched to a gene: 1. The germline CDR1 and CDR2 sequences are SGHTS and YDEGEE. The CDR3 protein is CASSFGQGADTQYF. DNA of the CDR3: TGTGCCAGCAGCTTCGGACAGGGGGCAGATACGCAGTATTTT.

This clone appeared a single time. The V call is TRBV19, the J call TRBJ2-7, with 8 nucleotides matching TRBD1. V was clipped by 4 bases and J by 2 bases; unmatched bases: 13. The CDR3 sequence is 17 residues long. The V gene's germline CDR1 is LNHDA and CDR2 SQIVND (reference sequence). This CDR3 reads CASSSRPVGTGAYEQYF. The CDR3 region has the DNA TGTGCCAGTAGTAGCCGGCCCGTTGGGACAGGAGCCTACGAGCAGTACTTC.

This clone was seen a few times. The gene calls are TRBV13 and TRBJ2-1; 16 bases agree with TRBD2. V lost 4 bases to trimming and J lost 7 bases; unmatched junction nucleotides: 7. The CDR3 is 17 residues long. Germline lookup yields CDR1 PRHDT and CDR2 FYEKMQ (reference sequence). The CDR3, as DNA: TGTGCCAGCAGCTCCGAAATGGGACTAGCGGGAGGGAATGAGCAGTTCTTC. Translation: CASSSEMGLAGGNEQFF. Full variable domain (missing parts from reference TRBV13 and TRBJ2-1): AAGVIQSPRHLIKEKRETATLKCYPIPRHDTVYWYQQGPGQDPQFLISFYEKMQSDKGSIPDRFSAQQFSDYHSELNMSSLELGDSALYFCASSSEMGLAGGNEQFFGPGTRLTVL.

V usage is TRBV27 and J usage is TRBJ2-7; a possible D gene is TRBD1 (6 bases). This CDR3 region has 13 residues. V was cut by 5 bases and J by 6 bases, with 14 bases left in between. Germline V lookup: CDR1 MNHEY, CDR2 SMNVEV (reference sequence). This chain's CDR3 is CASSPQGQIEQYF. In DNA, the CDR3 is TGTGCCAGCAGTCCCCAAGGACAGATCGAGCAGTACTTC.

The J gene is TRBJ1-1, the V gene TRBV6-6; weak D call: TRBD1 (5 bases). The CDR3 extends over 15 amino acids. Trimming shortened V by 6 bases and J by 3 bases, and 17 bases separated the two germline ends. Germline lookup yields CDR1 MNHNY and CDR2 SVGAGI (reference sequence). This chain's CDR3 is CASSPTARGDTEAFF. CDR3 DNA sequence: TGTGCCAGCAGCCCCACGGCAAGGGGCGACACTGAAGCTTTCTTT.

In its sample, this clone was seen once. The chain has TRBV6-5 and TRBJ2-6; unclear D gene. CDR1 is MNHEY and CDR2 is SVGAGI in the germline V gene. The CDR3 consists of 16 residues. V dropped 2 bases and J dropped 2 bases, with 10 bases sitting between them. CDR3 in DNA: TGTGCCAGCAGTTACGAGGCTGGGACTGGGGCCAACGTCCTGACTTTC. Its protein product is CASSYEAGTGANVLTF.

The chain is built from TRBV7-3 and TRBJ2-1; 9 nucleotides align to TRBD2. V dropped 2 bases and J dropped 9; count of bases not matched to a gene: 2. Germline-derived CDR1 and CDR2 are SGHTA and FQGTGA. The CDR3 sequence is 13 residues long. CDR3 sequence reads: CASSLAGGVEQFF. The CDR3 DNA reads TGTGCCAGCAGCTTAGCGGGAGGGGTTGAGCAGTTCTTC.

This clone appeared once. The chain employs TRBV7-9 and TRBJ2-1, with unresolved D. Looked up from germline, CDR1 is SEHNR and CDR2 is FQNEAQ (reference sequence). Trimming left V 4 bases short and J 3 bases short, with 10 bases between. The CDR3 length is 14 residues. CDR3 nucleotide sequence: TGTGCCAGCAGCTCCCTGGGCGACTACAATGAGCAGTTCTTC. It translates to CASSSLGDYNEQFF.